The rows below give T cell receptor beta chains drawn from one sample of a study of human T cells and chemical hapten exposure. TCRdb re-analysed the RACE reads in MiXCR, keeping a single row per CDR3 protein. The data show 75,000 to 90,000 distinct CDR3 sequences, 11% seen once. The specimen was whole blood, collected in connection with sensitization to the hapten diphenylcyclopropenone (DPC). All receptors come from a woman aged 45-59 years with alopecia areata. Some clones in this sample may be carry-over from other donors' samples. The CDR3 runs from the conserved cysteine through the conserved F or W. The D gene is left open where the match is weak. Where a row states a size, it is once, few, many or the class of an expanded clone; other rows omit it.

D gene: -
J gene: TRBJ2-1
V gene: TRBV20-1
clone size: -
CDR3 protein: CSARDSPGAPRYNEQFF
CDR3 DNA: TGCAGTGCTAGAGATTCCCCCGGGGCGCCCCGTTACAATGAGCAGTTCTTC

D gene: -
J gene: TRBJ1-1
V gene: TRBV4-3
clone size: many
CDR3 protein: CASSQDLGDTITEAFF
CDR3 DNA: TGCGCCAGCAGCCAAGATTTAGGGGATACTATCACTGAAGCTTTCTTT

D gene: -
J gene: TRBJ1-2
V gene: TRBV2
clone size: many
CDR3 protein: CASSDPTPGYTF
CDR3 DNA: TGTGCCAGCAGTGACCCCACCCCCGGTTACACCTTC

D gene: -
J gene: TRBJ2-7
V gene: TRBV7-9
clone size: many
CDR3 protein: CASSGGSYEQYF
CDR3 DNA: TGTGCCAGCAGCGGTGGGAGCTACGAGCAGTACTTC

D gene: -
J gene: TRBJ2-5
V gene: TRBV20-1
clone size: -
CDR3 protein: CSARDEAIQETQYF
CDR3 DNA: TGCAGTGCTAGAGATGAGGCAATCCAAGAGACCCAGTACTTC

D gene: TRBD2
J gene: TRBJ2-5
V gene: TRBV7-2
clone size: few
CDR3 protein: CASSLSGGSGETQYF
CDR3 DNA: TGTGCCAGCAGCTTAAGTGGCGGGAGCGGGGAGACCCAGTACTTC

D gene: -
J gene: TRBJ2-4
V gene: TRBV3-1
clone size: -
CDR3 protein: CASSQGGLAKNIQYF
CDR3 DNA: TGTGCCAGCAGCCAAGGGGGACTAGCCAAAAACATTCAGTACTTC

D gene: -
J gene: TRBJ1-1
V gene: TRBV20-1
clone size: many
CDR3 protein: CSARTDKNTEAFF
CDR3 DNA: TGCAGTGCACGGACAGACAAGAACACTGAAGCTTTCTTT

D gene: -
J gene: TRBJ1-5
V gene: TRBV6-2/TRBV6-3
clone size: many
CDR3 protein: CASSLYGRGNQPQHF
CDR3 DNA: TGTGCCAGCAGTTTGTACGGGAGAGGCAATCAGCCCCAGCATTTT

D gene: TRBD2
J gene: TRBJ2-1
V gene: TRBV29-1
clone size: few
CDR3 protein: CSVEKALAGNEQFF
CDR3 DNA: TGCAGCGTTGAAAAGGCCCTAGCGGGAAATGAGCAGTTCTTC

D gene: -
J gene: TRBJ2-5
V gene: TRBV12-3/TRBV12-4
clone size: -
CDR3 protein: CASMLQETQYF
CDR3 DNA: TGTGCCAGCATGCTCCAAGAGACCCAGTACTTC

D gene: -
J gene: TRBJ2-7
V gene: TRBV19
clone size: many
CDR3 protein: CASSIDLPWNIGYEQYF
CDR3 DNA: TGTGCCAGTAGTATAGATCTCCCTTGGAACATCGGATACGAGCAGTACTTC

D gene: -
J gene: TRBJ1-5
V gene: TRBV29-1
clone size: -
CDR3 protein: CSVVESQASSNQPQHF
CDR3 DNA: TGCAGCGTTGTTGAGAGTCAGGCTTCGAGCAATCAGCCCCAGCATTTT

D gene: -
J gene: TRBJ2-1
V gene: TRBV2
clone size: few
CDR3 protein: CAGKRDTSYNEQFF
CDR3 DNA: TGTGCCGGGAAACGGGACACCTCCTACAATGAGCAGTTCTTC

D gene: -
J gene: TRBJ2-7
V gene: TRBV19
clone size: many
CDR3 protein: CASSIQVTSYEQYF
CDR3 DNA: TGTGCCAGTAGTATACAGGTTACTTCCTACGAGCAGTACTTC

D gene: TRBD1
J gene: TRBJ2-1
V gene: TRBV7-6
clone size: -
CDR3 protein: CASSLRDRGFNEQFF
CDR3 DNA: TGTGCCAGCAGCCTACGGGACAGGGGATTCAATGAGCAGTTCTTC

D gene: -
J gene: TRBJ2-6
V gene: TRBV14
clone size: -
CDR3 protein: CASSGQSLGANVLTF
CDR3 DNA: TGTGCCAGCAGTGGCCAAAGTCTGGGGGCCAACGTCCTGACTTTC

D gene: -
J gene: TRBJ2-2
V gene: TRBV7-2
clone size: few
CDR3 protein: CASSPYTGELFF
CDR3 DNA: TGTGCCAGCAGCCCCTACACCGGGGAGCTGTTTTTT

D gene: TRBD2
J gene: TRBJ2-1
V gene: TRBV18
clone size: -
CDR3 protein: CASSPLAGSSYNEQFF
CDR3 DNA: TGTGCCAGCTCACCTCTAGCGGGCAGCTCCTACAATGAGCAGTTCTTC

D gene: TRBD1
J gene: TRBJ1-3
V gene: TRBV19
clone size: few
CDR3 protein: CASSVIGTASFSGNTIYF
CDR3 DNA: TGTGCCAGTAGTGTCATCGGGACAGCTAGTTTCTCTGGAAACACCATATATTTT

D gene: -
J gene: TRBJ2-5
V gene: TRBV7-8
clone size: few
CDR3 protein: CASSLPDSYQETQYF
CDR3 DNA: TGTGCCAGCAGCTTACCAGATTCGTACCAAGAGACCCAGTACTTC

D gene: TRBD2
J gene: TRBJ2-1
V gene: TRBV20-1
clone size: many
CDR3 protein: CSASLPGGPGNEQFF
CDR3 DNA: TGCAGTGCTAGTCTCCCGGGAGGGCCGGGGAATGAGCAGTTCTTC

D gene: TRBD2
J gene: TRBJ2-2
V gene: TRBV11-3
clone size: many
CDR3 protein: CASSSGLAGMAGELFF
CDR3 DNA: TGTGCCAGCAGCTCCGGACTAGCGGGAATGGCCGGGGAGCTGTTTTTT

D gene: -
J gene: TRBJ2-1
V gene: TRBV7-6
clone size: few
CDR3 protein: CASSLAPVGSSYSEQFF
CDR3 DNA: TGTGCCAGCAGCTTAGCCCCTGTCGGAAGCTCCTACAGTGAGCAGTTCTTC

D gene: TRBD1
J gene: TRBJ2-5
V gene: TRBV5-1
clone size: -
CDR3 protein: CASSPVTGGFQETQYF
CDR3 DNA: TGCGCCAGCAGCCCCGTGACAGGGGGTTTCCAAGAGACCCAGTACTTC

D gene: -
J gene: TRBJ2-1
V gene: TRBV30
clone size: many
CDR3 protein: CAWSPSGEQFF
CDR3 DNA: TGTGCCTGGAGTCCTTCCGGTGAGCAGTTCTTC

D gene: TRBD2
J gene: TRBJ2-1
V gene: TRBV7-2
clone size: many
CDR3 protein: CASRASGSQNEQFF
CDR3 DNA: TGTGCCAGCAGGGCTAGCGGGAGTCAAAATGAGCAGTTCTTC

D gene: -
J gene: TRBJ1-1
V gene: TRBV5-1
clone size: many
CDR3 protein: CASSLNRNTEAFF
CDR3 DNA: TGCGCCAGCAGCTTGAACAGGAACACTGAAGCTTTCTTT

D gene: -
J gene: TRBJ2-5
V gene: TRBV21-1
clone size: few
CDR3 protein: CASGTRGNQETQYF
CDR3 DNA: TGTGCCAGCGGGACTAGGGGGAACCAAGAGACCCAGTACTTC

D gene: -
J gene: TRBJ1-5
V gene: TRBV6-2/TRBV6-3
clone size: many
CDR3 protein: CASSYEDQPQHF
CDR3 DNA: TGTGCCAGCAGTTACGAGGATCAGCCCCAGCATTTT

D gene: TRBD1
J gene: TRBJ2-2
V gene: TRBV12-3/TRBV12-4
clone size: many
CDR3 protein: CANTRDSHTGELFF
CDR3 DNA: TGTGCCAACACAAGGGACAGCCACACCGGGGAGCTGTTTTTT

D gene: TRBD1
J gene: TRBJ2-5
V gene: TRBV9
clone size: -
CDR3 protein: CASSPGTGLETQYF
CDR3 DNA: TGTGCCAGCAGCCCGGGGACAGGGCTGGAGACCCAGTACTTC

D gene: -
J gene: TRBJ2-1
V gene: TRBV5-5
clone size: many
CDR3 protein: CASSREFNEQFF
CDR3 DNA: TGTGCCAGCAGCCGGGAGTTCAATGAGCAGTTCTTC

D gene: -
J gene: TRBJ1-2
V gene: TRBV11-2
clone size: many
CDR3 protein: CASSLIGGSRGYTF
CDR3 DNA: TGTGCCAGCAGCTTAATAGGAGGGAGTCGTGGCTACACCTTC

D gene: TRBD2
J gene: TRBJ2-3
V gene: TRBV11-2
clone size: few
CDR3 protein: CASSLVAGFTDTQYF
CDR3 DNA: TGTGCCAGCAGCTTAGTAGCGGGGTTCACAGATACGCAGTATTTT

D gene: -
J gene: TRBJ1-4
V gene: TRBV28
clone size: many
CDR3 protein: CASSFRQGREKLFF
CDR3 DNA: TGTGCCAGCAGTTTTCGGCAGGGGAGGGAAAAACTGTTTTTT

D gene: -
J gene: TRBJ1-1
V gene: TRBV6-5
clone size: -
CDR3 protein: CASSYSDSNTEAFF
CDR3 DNA: TGTGCCAGCAGTTACTCCGATTCGAACACTGAAGCTTTCTTT

D gene: -
J gene: TRBJ2-6
V gene: TRBV2
clone size: many
CDR3 protein: CASSAGQPSGANVLTF
CDR3 DNA: TGTGCCAGCAGTGCCGGGCAGCCCTCTGGGGCCAACGTCCTGACTTTC

D gene: -
J gene: TRBJ2-1
V gene: TRBV28
clone size: many
CDR3 protein: CASTLGGLGGEQFF
CDR3 DNA: TGTGCCAGCACCTTGGGGGGACTCGGTGGTGAGCAGTTCTTC

D gene: -
J gene: TRBJ2-7
V gene: TRBV10-3
clone size: many
CDR3 protein: CAISEPKGYEQYF
CDR3 DNA: TGTGCCATCAGTGAGCCCAAGGGCTACGAGCAGTACTTC

D gene: TRBD1
J gene: TRBJ2-7
V gene: TRBV11-1
clone size: -
CDR3 protein: CASSSRTGNYEQYF
CDR3 DNA: TGTGCCAGCAGCTCCCGGACAGGGAACTACGAGCAGTACTTC

D gene: -
J gene: TRBJ1-4
V gene: TRBV4-2
clone size: many
CDR3 protein: CASSQEVAGTNEKLFF
CDR3 DNA: TGTGCCAGCAGCCAAGAAGTAGCAGGGACTAATGAAAAACTGTTTTTT

D gene: -
J gene: TRBJ2-1
V gene: TRBV7-3
clone size: many
CDR3 protein: CASSLTRVDQGSEQFF
CDR3 DNA: TGTGCCAGCAGCTTAACGAGGGTAGATCAAGGCAGTGAGCAGTTCTTC